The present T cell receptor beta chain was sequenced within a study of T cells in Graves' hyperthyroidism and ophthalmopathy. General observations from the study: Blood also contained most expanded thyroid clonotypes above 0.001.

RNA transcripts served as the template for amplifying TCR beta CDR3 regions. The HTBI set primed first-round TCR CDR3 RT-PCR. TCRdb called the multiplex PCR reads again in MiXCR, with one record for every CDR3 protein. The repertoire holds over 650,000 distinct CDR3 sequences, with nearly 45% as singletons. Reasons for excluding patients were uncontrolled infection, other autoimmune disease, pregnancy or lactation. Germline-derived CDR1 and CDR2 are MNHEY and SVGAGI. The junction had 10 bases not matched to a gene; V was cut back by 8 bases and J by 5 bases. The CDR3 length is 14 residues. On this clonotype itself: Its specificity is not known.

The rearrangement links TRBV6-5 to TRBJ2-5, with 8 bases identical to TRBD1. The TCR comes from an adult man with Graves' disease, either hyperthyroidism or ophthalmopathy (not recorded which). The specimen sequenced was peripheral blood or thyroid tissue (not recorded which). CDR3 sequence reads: CASGGTGTQETQYF. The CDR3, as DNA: TGTGCCAGCGGTGGGACAGGAACTCAGGAGACCCAGTACTTC.